The text below deals with one T cell receptor (beta chain). Its specificity is not known. Mouse germline and gene names are used. The entry originates in a study of tissue T cells after allogeneic stem cell transplantation. Time point reported: mouse harvest day 7 after allogeneic transplant. Mouse grafts combined 10^7 T-cell-depleted bone marrow cells with 10^6 splenic CD5+ T cells. Survey-depth TCRbeta CDR3 sequencing reported V/J genes and productive frequencies. This table comes from immunoSEQ multiplex PCR, and its TCRdb copy is limited to in-frame clones, with some not included. Counted here are 2,400 or so clones, 52% occurring once; the ten biggest clones make up about 31%. Study conclusions and caveats: Tissue-detected TCR repertoire was only partly captured by blood and spleen T cells. Within patients, tissue anatomy strongly shaped TCR repertoire composition.

The sequence was obtained from a female BALB/c mouse given C57BL/6 T cells with graft-versus-host disease after an allogeneic hematopoietic cell transplant. Specimen: spleen.

CDR3 DNA (partial): TGTGCCAGCAGCCAAGTCGGGGGCAACACAGAAGTCTTC. It yields the protein CASSQVGGNTEVF. From start to end, the CDR3 is CASSQVGGNTEVFF. The chain carries TRBV5 and TRBJ1-1; D perhaps matches TRBD1 (6 bases). The read is 1 residue too short to cover the CDR3 end, so that end is filled in from the germline J gene. Germline CDR1 and CDR2: LGHNA and YNLKQL (reference sequence). The V gene lost 1 base and the J gene lost 2 bases, with 8 bases spanning the gap. The CDR3 totals 14 residues.